These 8 T cell receptor beta chains came from one sample sequenced in a study of cytomegalovirus exposure and HLA in healthy donors. A multiplex PCR was run with 60 Vbeta primers and 13 Jbeta primers. Sequenced by immunoSEQ multiplex PCR; TCRdb stores in-frame clones only, minus some. The data contain roughly 200,000 clones, 82% of them singletons. Sequencing used PBMCs. The source of these receptors is a woman aged 40 to 50 in good health and CMV-seronegative.

This clone was counted only a few times. The genes are TRBV28 and TRBJ1-2, with D unclear. The germline CDR1 and CDR2 sequences are MDHEN and SYDVKM. The V and J ends lost 2 bases and 0 bases respectively, with 10 bases between them. This CDR3 region has 15 residues. The CDR3, as DNA: TGTGCCAGCAGTTTAGAGACGGGAGCTAACTATGGCTACACCTTC. This translates into CASSLETGANYGYTF.

The J gene is TRBJ2-6, the V gene TRBV11-2, with no clear D. Trimming pared 3 bases from V and 1 base from J, leaving 4 bases between. The germline V gene has CDR1 SGHAT and CDR2 FQNNGV. This CDR3 spans 14 amino acids. CDR3 DNA sequence: TGTGCCAGCAGCTTCCGGTCTGGGGCCAACGTCCTGACTTTC. It translates to CASSFRSGANVLTF.

This clone has only a few counts. The V gene is TRBV28, the J gene TRBJ2-5; D possibly corresponds to TRBD1 (5 bases). The CDR3 runs 14 residues. Per the germline V gene, CDR1 is MDHEN and CDR2 is SYDVKM. V lost 3 bases to trimming and J lost 2 bases, with 10 bases between them. CDR3 DNA sequence: TGTGCCAGCAGTTTGTACCGACAGCAAGAGACCCAGTACTTC. The encoded protein is CASSLYRQQETQYF.

The rearrangement uses TRBV20-1 and TRBJ2-3, with D possibly matching TRBD2 (5 bases). The CDR3 is made up of 11 amino acids. Germline V gene lookup returns CDR1 DFQATT and CDR2 SNEGSKA (reference sequence). V was cut by 6 bases and J by 2 bases, with 6 bases left in between. DNA for the CDR3: TGCAGTGCCGGGATCACAGATACGCAGTATTTT. Translated: CSAGITDTQYF.

The chain joins TRBV30 to TRBJ1-5, with 7 bases fitting TRBD1. CDR3 size: 13 residues. V gave up 3 bases and J gave up 5 bases; unmatched junction bases: 4. Per the germline V gene, CDR1 is GTSNPN and CDR2 is SVGIG (reference sequence). Written as DNA, the CDR3 is TGTGCCTGGAGCCCAGGGGGTTATCAGCCCCAGCATTTT. Protein: CAWSPGGYQPQHF.

J is TRBJ2-2 and V is TRBV5-1; 9 positions match TRBD1. Germline trimming cut 3 bases from V and 3 bases from J; bases unmatched to any gene: 6. CDR1 and CDR2 (germline): SGHRS, YFSETQ. This CDR3 comprises 16 residues. Written as DNA, the CDR3 is TGCGCCAGCAGCTCCGGACAGGGGCTGGACACCGGGGAGCTGTTTTTT. It specifies CASSSGQGLDTGELFF.

This chain links TRBV6-6 with TRBJ2-7; D is possibly TRBD1 (5 bases). Germline loops: CDR1 MNHNY, CDR2 SVGAGI (reference sequence). This CDR3 is 13 amino acids long. V lost 7 bases and J lost 1, with 11 bases in between. The chain's CDR3 is CASKRGTSYEQYF. CDR3 coding DNA: TGTGCCAGCAAAAGGGGAACGTCCTACGAGCAGTACTTC.

The chain employs TRBV7-6 and TRBJ2-5; 9 nucleotides align to TRBD2. The CDR3 is 14 amino acids. V gave up 9 bases and J gave up 2 bases; unmatched junction bases: 7. Germline V gene data show CDR1 as SGHVS and CDR2 as FNYEAQ. The CDR3 region has the DNA TGTGCCAGTAAGACTAGCGGTTTGCAAGAGACCCAGTACTTC. It specifies CASKTSGLQETQYF.